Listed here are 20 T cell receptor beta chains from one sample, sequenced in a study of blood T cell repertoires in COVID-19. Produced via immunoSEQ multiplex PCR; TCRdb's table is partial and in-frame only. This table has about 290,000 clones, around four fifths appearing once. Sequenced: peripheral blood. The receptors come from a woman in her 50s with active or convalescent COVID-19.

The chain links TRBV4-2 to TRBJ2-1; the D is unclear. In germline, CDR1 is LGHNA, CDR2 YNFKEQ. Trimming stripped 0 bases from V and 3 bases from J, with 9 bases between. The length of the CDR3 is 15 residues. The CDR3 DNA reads TGTGCCAGCAGCCAAGATTTACCAGGCTACAATGAGCAGTTCTTC. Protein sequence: CASSQDLPGYNEQFF.

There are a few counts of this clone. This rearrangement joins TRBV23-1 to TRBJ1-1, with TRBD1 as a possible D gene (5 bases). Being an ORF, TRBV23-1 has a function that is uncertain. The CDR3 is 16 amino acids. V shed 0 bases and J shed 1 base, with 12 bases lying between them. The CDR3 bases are TGCGCCAGCAGTCAATCGGGGGACTTTACGAACACTGAAGCTTTCTTT. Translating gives CASSQSGDFTNTEAFF.

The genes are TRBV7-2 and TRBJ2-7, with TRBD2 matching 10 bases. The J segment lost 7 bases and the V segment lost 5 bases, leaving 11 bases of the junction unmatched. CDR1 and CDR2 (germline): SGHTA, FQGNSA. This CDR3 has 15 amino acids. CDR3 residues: CASSLLAGGLGEQYF. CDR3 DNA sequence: TGTGCCAGCAGCCTTTTAGCGGGAGGCTTGGGGGAGCAGTACTTC.

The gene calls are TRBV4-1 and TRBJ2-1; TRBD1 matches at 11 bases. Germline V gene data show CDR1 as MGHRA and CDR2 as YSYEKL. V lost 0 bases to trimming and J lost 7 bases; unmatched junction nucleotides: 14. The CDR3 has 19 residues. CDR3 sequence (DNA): TGCGCCAGCAGCCAAGATCGGACAGGGGGCGTGAGGACTAAAAATGAGCAGTTCTTC. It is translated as CASSQDRTGGVRTKNEQFF.

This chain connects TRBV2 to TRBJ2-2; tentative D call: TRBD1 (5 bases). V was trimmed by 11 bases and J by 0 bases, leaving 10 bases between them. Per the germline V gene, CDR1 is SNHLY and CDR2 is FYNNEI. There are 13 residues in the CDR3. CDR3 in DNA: TGTGCCGGGGCACCTACGAACACCGGGGAGCTGTTTTTT. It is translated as CAGAPTNTGELFF.

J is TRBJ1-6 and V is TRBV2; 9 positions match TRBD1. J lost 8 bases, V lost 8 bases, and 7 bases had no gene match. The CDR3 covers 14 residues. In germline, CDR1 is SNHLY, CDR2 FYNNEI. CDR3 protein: CASAKDRGYSPLHF. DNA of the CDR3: TGTGCCAGCGCCAAGGACAGGGGCTATTCACCCCTCCACTTT.

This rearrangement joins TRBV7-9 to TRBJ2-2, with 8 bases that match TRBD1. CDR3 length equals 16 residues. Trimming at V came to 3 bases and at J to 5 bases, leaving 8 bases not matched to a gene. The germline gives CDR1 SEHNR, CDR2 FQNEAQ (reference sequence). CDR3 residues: CASSFRLGQATGELFF. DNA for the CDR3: TGTGCCAGCAGCTTCAGACTGGGACAGGCAACCGGGGAGCTGTTTTTT. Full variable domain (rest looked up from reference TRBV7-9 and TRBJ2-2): DTGVSQNPRHKITKRGQNVTFRCDPISEHNRLYWYRQTLGQGPEFLTYFQNEAQLEKSRLLSDRFSAERPKGSFSTLEIQRTEQGDSAMYLCASSFRLGQATGELFFGEGSRLTVL.

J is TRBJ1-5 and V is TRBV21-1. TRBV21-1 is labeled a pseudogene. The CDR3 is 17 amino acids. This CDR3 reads CASSPRGTGRINQPQHF. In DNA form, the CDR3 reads TGTGCCAGCAGCCCCCGGGGGACGGGCCGGATCAATCAGCCCCAGCATTTT.

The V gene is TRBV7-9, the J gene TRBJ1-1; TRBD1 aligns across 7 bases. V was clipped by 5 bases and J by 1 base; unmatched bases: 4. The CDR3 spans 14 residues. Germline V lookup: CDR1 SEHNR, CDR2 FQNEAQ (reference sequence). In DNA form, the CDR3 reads TGTGCCAGCAGCGTGCAGGGGGGGAACACTGAAGCTTTCTTT. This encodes CASSVQGGNTEAFF.

The CDR3 sequence is CASSPDAYGYTF. For the CDR3, the DNA is TGTGCCAGCAGTCCAGATGCCTATGGCTACACCTTC. The chain has TRBV6-1 and TRBJ1-2; D ambiguous. Germline-derived CDR1 and CDR2 are MNHNS and SASEGT. The CDR3 totals 12 residues. V lost 5 bases and J lost 4, with 8 bases in between.

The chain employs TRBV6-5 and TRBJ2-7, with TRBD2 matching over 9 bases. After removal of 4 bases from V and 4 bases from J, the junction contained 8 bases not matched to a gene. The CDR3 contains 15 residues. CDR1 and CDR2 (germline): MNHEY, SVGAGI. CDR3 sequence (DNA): TGTGCCAGCAGTTTCCGTCTAGCGGGGATGTACGAGCAGTACTTC. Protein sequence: CASSFRLAGMYEQYF.

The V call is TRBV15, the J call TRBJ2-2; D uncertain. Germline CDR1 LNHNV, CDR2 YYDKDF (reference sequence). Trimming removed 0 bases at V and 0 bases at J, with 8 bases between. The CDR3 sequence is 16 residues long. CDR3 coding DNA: TGTGCCACCAGCAGAGACCAGGTATCGAACACCGGGGAGCTGTTTTTT. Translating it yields CATSRDQVSNTGELFF.

For the CDR3, the DNA is TGCGCCAGCAGCTTGGACAGGGCGCGGTTTGGCACTGAAGCTTTCTTT. This codes for CASSLDRARFGTEAFF. The chain joins TRBV5-1 to TRBJ1-1, with D tentatively TRBD1 (6 bases). Germline loops: CDR1 SGHRS, CDR2 YFSETQ. The ends were cut back, 0 bases at V and 4 bases at J, with 16 bases in the middle. The CDR3 is made up of 16 amino acids.

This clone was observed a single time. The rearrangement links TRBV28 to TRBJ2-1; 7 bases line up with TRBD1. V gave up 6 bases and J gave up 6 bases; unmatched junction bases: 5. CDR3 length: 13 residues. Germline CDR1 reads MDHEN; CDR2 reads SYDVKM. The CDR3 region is CASRPTGSNEQFF. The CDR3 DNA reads TGTGCCAGCAGACCGACAGGGAGCAATGAGCAGTTCTTC.

The chain's CDR3 is CASSVAASGRTDTQYF. CDR3 coding DNA: TGTGCCAGCAGCGTAGCGGCTAGCGGGAGGACAGATACGCAGTATTTT. The V gene is TRBV9, the J gene TRBJ2-3; TRBD2 agrees at 11 bases. The CDR3 length is 16 residues. Trimming cost V 0 bases and J 3 bases; bases outside gene matches: 3. CDR1 SGDLS and CDR2 YYNGEE come from the germline V gene.

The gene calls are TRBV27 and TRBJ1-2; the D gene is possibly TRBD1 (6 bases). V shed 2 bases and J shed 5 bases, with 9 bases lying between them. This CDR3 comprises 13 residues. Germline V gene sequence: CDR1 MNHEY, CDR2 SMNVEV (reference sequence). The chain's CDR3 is CASSLQGGYGYTF. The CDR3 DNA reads TGTGCCAGCAGTTTACAAGGGGGATATGGCTACACCTTC.

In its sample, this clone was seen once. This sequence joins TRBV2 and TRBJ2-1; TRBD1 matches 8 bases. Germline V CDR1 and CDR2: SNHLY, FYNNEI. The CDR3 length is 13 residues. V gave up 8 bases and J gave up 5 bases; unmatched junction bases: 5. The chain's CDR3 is CASLRTGNNEQFF. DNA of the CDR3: TGTGCCAGCCTAAGGACAGGGAACAATGAGCAGTTCTTC.

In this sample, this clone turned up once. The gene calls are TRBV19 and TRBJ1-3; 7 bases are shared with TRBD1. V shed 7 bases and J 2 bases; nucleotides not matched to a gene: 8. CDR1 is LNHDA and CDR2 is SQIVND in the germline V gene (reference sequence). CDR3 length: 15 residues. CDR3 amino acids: CASKSDRAAGNTIYF. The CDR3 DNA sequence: TGTGCCAGTAAAAGCGACAGGGCGGCTGGAAACACCATATATTTT. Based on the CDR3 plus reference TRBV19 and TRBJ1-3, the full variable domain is DGGITQSPKYLFRKEGQNVTLSCEQNLNHDAMYWYRQDPGQGLRLIYYSQIVNDFQKGDIAEGYSVSREKKESFPLTVTSAQKNPTAFYLCASKSDRAAGNTIYFGEGSWLTVV.

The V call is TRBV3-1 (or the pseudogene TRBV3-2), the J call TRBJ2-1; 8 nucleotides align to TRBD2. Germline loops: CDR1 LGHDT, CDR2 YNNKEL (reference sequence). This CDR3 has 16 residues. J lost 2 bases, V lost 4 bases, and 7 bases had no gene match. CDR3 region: CASSPTSGGPYNEQFF. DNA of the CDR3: TGTGCCAGCAGCCCTACTAGCGGAGGGCCCTACAATGAGCAGTTCTTC.

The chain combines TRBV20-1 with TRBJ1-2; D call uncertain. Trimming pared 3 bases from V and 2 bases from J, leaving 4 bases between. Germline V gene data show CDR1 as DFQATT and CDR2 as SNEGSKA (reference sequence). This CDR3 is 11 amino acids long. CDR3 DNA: TGCAGTGCTAGGGAGAACTATGGCTACACCTTC. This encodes CSARENYGYTF.